This T cell receptor (beta chain) was documented in a study of blood T cells in healthy people across ages. Regarding the study as a whole: With naive T cell percentage, TCR beta diversity showed a strong correlation. Any changes in expanded clonotypes were possibly confounded, as donor CMV status remained unknown. Aged donors had fewer naive CD4+ cells and lower diversity than long-lived donors.

To note about this clonotype: Antigen: not known.

CDR1 and CDR2 from the germline V gene are ENHRY and SYGVKD. Trimming took off 8 bases at V and 9 bases at J, with 11 bases between the two ends. There are 11 residues in the CDR3. A sample-barcoded 5' primer and a J-beta primer mix were used in a second PCR of roughly 6 to 11 cycles. A template-switch adaptor containing 12 random nucleotides labeled each cDNA molecule. In TCRdb, the 5' RACE reads were re-called with MiXCR into one record per CDR3 protein. The profile shows more than 1 million distinct CDR3 sequences, 40% to 55% of them singletons. The TCR was taken from a woman aged 55-70 years in good health. The chain couples TRBV10-3 to TRBJ2-1, with D perhaps TRBD2 (6 bases). What was sequenced was blood. Here the CDR3 DNA reads TGTGCCATCGGAACTAGCAGTGAGCAGTTCTTC. Translating it yields CAIGTSSEQFF.